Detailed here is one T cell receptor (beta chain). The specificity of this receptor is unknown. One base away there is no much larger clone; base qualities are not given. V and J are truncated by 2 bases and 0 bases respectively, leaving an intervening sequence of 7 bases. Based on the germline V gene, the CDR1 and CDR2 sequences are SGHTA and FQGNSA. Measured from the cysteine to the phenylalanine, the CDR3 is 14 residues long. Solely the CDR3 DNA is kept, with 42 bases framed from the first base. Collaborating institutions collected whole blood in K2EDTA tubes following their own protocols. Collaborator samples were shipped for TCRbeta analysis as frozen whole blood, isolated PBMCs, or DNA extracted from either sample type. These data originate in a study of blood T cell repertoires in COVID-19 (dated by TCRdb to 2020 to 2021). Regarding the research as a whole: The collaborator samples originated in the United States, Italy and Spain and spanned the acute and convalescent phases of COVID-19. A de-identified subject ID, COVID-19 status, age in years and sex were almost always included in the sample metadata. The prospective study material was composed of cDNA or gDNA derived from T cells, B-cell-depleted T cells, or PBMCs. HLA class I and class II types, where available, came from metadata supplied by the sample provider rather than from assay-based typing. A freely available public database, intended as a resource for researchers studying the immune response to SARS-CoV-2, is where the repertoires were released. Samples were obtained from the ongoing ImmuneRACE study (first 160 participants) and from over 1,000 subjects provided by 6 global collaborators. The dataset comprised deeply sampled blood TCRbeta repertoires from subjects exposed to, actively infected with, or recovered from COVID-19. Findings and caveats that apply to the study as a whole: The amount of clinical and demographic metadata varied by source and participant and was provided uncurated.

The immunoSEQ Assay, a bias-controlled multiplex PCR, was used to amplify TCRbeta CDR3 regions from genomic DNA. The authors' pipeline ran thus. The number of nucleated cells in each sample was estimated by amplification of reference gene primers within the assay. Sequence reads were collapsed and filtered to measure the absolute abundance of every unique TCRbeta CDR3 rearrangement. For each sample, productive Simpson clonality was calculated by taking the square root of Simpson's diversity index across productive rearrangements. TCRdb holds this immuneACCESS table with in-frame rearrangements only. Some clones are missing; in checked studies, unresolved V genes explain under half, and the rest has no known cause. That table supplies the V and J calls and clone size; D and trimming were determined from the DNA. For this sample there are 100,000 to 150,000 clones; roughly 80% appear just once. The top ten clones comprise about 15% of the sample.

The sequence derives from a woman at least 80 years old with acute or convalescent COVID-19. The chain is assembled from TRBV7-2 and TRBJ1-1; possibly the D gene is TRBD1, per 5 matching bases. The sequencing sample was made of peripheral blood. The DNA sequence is TGTGCCAGCAGCTTACGGGGGTTGAACACTGAAGCTTTCTTT. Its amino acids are CASSLRGLNTEAFF.